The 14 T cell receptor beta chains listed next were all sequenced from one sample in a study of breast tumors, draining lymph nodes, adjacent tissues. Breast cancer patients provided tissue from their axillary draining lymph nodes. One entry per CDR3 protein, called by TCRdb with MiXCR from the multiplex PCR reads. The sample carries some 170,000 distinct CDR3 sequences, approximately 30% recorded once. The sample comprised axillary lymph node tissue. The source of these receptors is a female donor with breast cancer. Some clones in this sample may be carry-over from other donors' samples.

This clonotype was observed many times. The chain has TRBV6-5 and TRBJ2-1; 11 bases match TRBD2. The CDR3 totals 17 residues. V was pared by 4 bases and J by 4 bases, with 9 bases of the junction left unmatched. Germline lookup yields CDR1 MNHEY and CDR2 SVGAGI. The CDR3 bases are TGTGCCAGCAGTTCTCCTTTTACTAGCGGGAGTTACAATGAGCAGTTCTTC. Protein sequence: CASSSPFTSGSYNEQFF.

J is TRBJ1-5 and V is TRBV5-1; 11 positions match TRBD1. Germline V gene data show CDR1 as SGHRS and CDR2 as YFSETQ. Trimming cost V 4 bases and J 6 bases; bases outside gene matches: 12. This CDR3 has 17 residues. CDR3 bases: TGCGCCAGCAGCCACACCGGGGCCGGGACAGGGGGTCAGCCCCAGCATTTT. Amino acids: CASSHTGAGTGGQPQHF.

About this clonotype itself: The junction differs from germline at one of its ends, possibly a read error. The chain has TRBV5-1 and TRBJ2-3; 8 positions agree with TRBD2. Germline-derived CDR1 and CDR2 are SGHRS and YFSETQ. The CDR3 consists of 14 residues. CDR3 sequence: CASSSRTSTDTQCF. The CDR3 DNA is TGCGCCAGCAGTTCCAGGACTAGCACAGATACGCAGTGTTTT.

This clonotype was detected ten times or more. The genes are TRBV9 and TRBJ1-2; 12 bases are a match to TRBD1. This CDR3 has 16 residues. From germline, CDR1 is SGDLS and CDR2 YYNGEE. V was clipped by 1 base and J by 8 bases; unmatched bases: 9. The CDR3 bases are TGTGCCAGCAGCGTAACCCCGGGACAGGGGGCGCGGGGCTACACCTTC. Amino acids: CASSVTPGQGARGYTF. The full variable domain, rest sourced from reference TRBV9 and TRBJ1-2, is DSGVTQTPKHLITATGQRVTLRCSPRSGDLSVYWYQQSLDQGLQFLIQYYNGEERAKGNILERFSAQQFPDLHSELNLSSLELGDSALYFCASSVTPGQGARGYTFGSGTRLTVV.

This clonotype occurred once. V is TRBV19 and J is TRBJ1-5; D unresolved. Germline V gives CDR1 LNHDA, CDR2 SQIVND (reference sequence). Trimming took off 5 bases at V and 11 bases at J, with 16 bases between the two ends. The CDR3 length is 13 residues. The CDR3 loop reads CASSSRNQETQHF. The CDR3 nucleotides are TGTGCCAGTAGTTCGAGGAATCAAGAGACCCAGCATTTT.

CDR3 DNA sequence: TGCGCCAGCAGCGGAGGACAGGGGGCCTACAATGAGCAGTATTTT. This gives the protein CASSGGQGAYNEQYF. This chain connects TRBV5-1 to TRBJ2-3; 11 bases map to TRBD1. The trim removed 4 bases at V and 11 bases at J, leaving 12 bases unmatched. This CDR3 is 15 amino acids long. CDR1 and CDR2 from the germline V gene are SGHRS and YFSETQ.

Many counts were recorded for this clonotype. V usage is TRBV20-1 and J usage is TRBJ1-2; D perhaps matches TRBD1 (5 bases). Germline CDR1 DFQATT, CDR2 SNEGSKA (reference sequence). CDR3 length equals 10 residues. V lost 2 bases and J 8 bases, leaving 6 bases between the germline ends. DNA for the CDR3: TGCAGTGCTAGAAGGGGCGGCTACACCTTC. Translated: CSARRGGYTF.

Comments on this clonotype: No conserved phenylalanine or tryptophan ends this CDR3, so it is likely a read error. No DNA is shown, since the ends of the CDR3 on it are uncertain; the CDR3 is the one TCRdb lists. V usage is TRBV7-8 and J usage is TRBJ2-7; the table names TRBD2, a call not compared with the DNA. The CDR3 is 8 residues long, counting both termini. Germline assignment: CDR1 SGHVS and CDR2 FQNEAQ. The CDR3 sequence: CASSPLAG.

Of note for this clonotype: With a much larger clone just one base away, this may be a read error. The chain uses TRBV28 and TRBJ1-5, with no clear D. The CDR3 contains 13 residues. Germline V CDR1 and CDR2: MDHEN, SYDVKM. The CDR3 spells CASSTSGWQPQRF. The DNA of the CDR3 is TGTGCCAGCAGTACTAGCGGATGGCAGCCCCAGCGTTTT.

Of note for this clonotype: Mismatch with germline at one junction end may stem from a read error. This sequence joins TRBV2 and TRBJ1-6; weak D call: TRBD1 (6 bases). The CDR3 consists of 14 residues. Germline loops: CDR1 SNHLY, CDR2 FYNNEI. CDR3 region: CAIGQSSYNSPLLF. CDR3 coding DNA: TGTGCTATCGGACAGAGCTCCTATAATTCACCCCTCCTCTTT.

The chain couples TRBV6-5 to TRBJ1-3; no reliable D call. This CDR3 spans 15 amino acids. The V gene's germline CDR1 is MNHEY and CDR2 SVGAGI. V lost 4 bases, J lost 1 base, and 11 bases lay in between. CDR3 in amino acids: CASSFSPGSGNTIYF. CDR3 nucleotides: TGTGCCAGCAGTTTTTCCCCCGGGTCTGGAAACACCATATATTTT.

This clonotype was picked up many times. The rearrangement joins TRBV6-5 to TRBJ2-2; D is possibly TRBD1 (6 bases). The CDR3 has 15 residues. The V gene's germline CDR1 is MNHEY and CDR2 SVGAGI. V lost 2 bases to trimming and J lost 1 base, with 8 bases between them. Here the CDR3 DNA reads TGTGCCAGCAGTTACGCGACAGGGAACACCGGGGAGCTGTTTTTT. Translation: CASSYATGNTGELFF.

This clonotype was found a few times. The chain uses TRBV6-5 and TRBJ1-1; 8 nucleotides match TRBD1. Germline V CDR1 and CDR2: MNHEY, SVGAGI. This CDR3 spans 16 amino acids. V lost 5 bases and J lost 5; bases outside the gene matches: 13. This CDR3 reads CASSPGTGVRKTEAFF. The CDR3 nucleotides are TGTGCCAGCAGTCCCGGGACAGGAGTGCGGAAAACTGAAGCTTTCTTT.

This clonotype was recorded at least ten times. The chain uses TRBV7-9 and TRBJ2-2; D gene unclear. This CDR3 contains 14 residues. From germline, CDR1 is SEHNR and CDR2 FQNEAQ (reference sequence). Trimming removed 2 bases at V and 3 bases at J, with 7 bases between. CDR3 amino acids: CASSLFPHTGELFF. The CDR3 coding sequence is TGTGCCAGCAGCTTATTCCCTCACACCGGGGAGCTGTTTTTT.